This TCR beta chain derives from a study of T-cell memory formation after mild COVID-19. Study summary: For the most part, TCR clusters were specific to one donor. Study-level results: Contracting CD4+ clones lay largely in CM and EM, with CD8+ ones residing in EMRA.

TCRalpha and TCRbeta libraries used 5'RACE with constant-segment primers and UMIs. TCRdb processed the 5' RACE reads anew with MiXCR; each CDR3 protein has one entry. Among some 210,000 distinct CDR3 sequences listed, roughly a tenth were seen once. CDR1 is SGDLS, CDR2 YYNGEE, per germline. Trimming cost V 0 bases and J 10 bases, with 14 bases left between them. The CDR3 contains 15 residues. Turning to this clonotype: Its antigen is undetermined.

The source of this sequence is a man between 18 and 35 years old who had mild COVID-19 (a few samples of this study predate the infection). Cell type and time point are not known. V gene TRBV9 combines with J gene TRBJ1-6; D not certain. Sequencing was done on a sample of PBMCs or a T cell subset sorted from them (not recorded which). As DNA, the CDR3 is TGTGCCAGCAGCGTAGAGGAGGGTTGGAGATCACCCCTCCACTTT. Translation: CASSVEEGWRSPLHF.